The T cell receptor beta chain under discussion was sequenced for a study of glioma-infiltrating T cells. Study conclusions and caveats: Tissue and blood shared very few CDR3 sequences. Above-expected tissue-blood divergence occurred in all gliomas, most in low-grade ones.

The V gene lost 3 bases and the J gene lost 7 bases, with 12 bases spanning the gap. Germline CDR1 is LGHNA and CDR2 is YNFKEQ. The CDR3 is 13 residues long. The iRepertoire nested amplicon-rescue multiplex PCR amplified TCR alpha and beta CDR3s from RNA. Input was about 85-400 ng of tissue mRNA or PBMC total RNA. MiXCR, applied by TCRdb to the multiplex PCR reads, yields one record per CDR3 protein. The sample yields about 21,000 distinct CDR3 sequences, around 23% seen once. This clonotype has at least ten counts. Its antigen is still unknown. This rearrangement joins TRBV4-2 to TRBJ2-5; D not certain. Material for sequencing was glioma tissue, nonneoplastic brain tissue, or PBMCs (not recorded which). The clonotype was recovered from a human donor with low-grade glioma or glioblastoma, undergoing nonglioma brain surgery, or in good health (not recorded which). This CDR3 is CASSQYELGTQYF. CDR3 bases: TGTGCCAGCAGCCAGTACGAGTTGGGGACCCAGTACTTC.